This paragraph covers one T cell receptor beta chain sequence. This sample stems from a study of blood T cell repertoires in COVID-19. Across the study: The origin of the acute and convalescent COVID-19 samples was the United States, Italy and Spain. T cells, B-cell-depleted T cells, or PBMCs provided the cDNA or gDNA that served as material.

It was during active infection that Seattle patients were enrolled and then longitudinally followed. Germline values: CDR1 ENHRY, CDR2 SYGVKD. The CDR3 totals 15 residues. With 7 bases removed from V and 0 bases from J, the gap between germline ends came to 13 bases. Per the original methods: Amplification from reference gene primers served as the basis for estimated nucleated cell counts. Generated by immunoSEQ multiplex PCR, the TCRdb table keeps only in-frame clones and is missing some. That table supplies the V and J calls and clone size; D and trimming were determined from the DNA. Here the sample spans over 450,000 clones, roughly 89% being singletons.

The sequenced sample consisted of peripheral blood. This clonotype originated in a woman aged 50 to 60 with COVID-19, enrolled during active disease. The chain couples TRBV10-3 to TRBJ1-3; D remains ambiguous. In DNA, the CDR3 is TGTGCCATCAATTTCGGCGGTTTCTCTGGAAACACCATATATTTT. It yields the protein CAINFGGFSGNTIYF.